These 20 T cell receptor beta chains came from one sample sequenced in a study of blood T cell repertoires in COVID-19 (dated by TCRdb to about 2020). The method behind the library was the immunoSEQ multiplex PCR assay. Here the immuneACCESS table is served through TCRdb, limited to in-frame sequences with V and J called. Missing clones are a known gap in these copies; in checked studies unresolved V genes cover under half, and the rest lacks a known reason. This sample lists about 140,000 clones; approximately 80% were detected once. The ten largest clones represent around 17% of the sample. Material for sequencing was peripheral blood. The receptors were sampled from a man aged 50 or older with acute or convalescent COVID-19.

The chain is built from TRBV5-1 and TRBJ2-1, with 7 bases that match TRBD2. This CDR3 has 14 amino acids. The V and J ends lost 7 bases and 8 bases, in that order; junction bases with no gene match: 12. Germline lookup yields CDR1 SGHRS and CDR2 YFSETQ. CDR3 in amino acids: CASGLGGLEYEQFF. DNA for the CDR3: TGCGCCAGCGGGCTCGGGGGGTTGGAGTATGAGCAGTTCTTC.

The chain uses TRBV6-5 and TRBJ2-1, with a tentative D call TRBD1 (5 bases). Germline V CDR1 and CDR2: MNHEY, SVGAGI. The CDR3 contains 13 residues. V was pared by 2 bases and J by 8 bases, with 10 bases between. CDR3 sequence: CASSYITGYEQFF. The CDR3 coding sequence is TGTGCCAGCAGTTACATTACAGGATATGAGCAGTTCTTC.

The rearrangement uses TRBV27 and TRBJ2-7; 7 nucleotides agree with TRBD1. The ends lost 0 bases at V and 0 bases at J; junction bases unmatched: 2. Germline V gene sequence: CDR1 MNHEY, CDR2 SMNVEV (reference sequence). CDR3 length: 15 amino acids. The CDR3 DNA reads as TGTGCCAGCAGTTTATCAGACAGGGCCTCCTACGAGCAGTACTTC. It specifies CASSLSDRASYEQYF.

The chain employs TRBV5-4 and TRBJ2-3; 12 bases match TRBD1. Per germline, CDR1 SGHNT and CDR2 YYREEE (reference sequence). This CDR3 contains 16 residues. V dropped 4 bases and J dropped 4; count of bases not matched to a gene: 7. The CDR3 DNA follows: TGTGCCAGCAGCATTACCGGGACAGGGGGCGCAGATACGCAGTATTTT. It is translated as CASSITGTGGADTQYF.

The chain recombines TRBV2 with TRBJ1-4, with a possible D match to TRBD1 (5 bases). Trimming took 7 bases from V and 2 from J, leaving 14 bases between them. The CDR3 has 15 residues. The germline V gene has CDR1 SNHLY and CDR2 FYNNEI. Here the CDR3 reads CASTETRGTNEKLFF. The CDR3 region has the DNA TGTGCCAGCACCGAGACTCGGGGGACTAATGAAAAACTGTTTTTT. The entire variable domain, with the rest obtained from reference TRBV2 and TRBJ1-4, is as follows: EPEVTQTPSHQVTQMGQEVILRCVPISNHLYFYWYRQILGQKVEFLVSFYNNEISEKSEIFDDQFSVERPDGSNFTLKIRSTKLEDSAMYFCASTETRGTNEKLFFGSGTQLSVL.

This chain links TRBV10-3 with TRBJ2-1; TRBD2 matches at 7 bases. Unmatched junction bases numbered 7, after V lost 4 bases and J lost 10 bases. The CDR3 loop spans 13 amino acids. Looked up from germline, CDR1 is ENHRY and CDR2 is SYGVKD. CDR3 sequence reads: CAISAGLEREQFF. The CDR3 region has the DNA TGTGCCATCAGTGCAGGACTAGAAAGAGAGCAGTTCTTC.

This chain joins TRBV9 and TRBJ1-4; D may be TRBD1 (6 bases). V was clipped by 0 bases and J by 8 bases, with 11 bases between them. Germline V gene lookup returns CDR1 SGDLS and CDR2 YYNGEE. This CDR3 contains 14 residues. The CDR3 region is CASSVDRAREKLFF. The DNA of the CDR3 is TGTGCCAGCAGCGTAGACAGGGCTCGGGAAAAACTGTTTTTT.

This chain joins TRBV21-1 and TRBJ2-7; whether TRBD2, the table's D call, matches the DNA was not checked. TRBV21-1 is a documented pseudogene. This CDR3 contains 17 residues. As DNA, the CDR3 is TGTGCCAGCACATACTGCGAGACCCCGGGACTAGCGCACGAGCAGTACTTC. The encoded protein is CASTYCETPGLAHEQYF.

CDR3 DNA: TGTGCCAGCAGCTTATTAAATCGTGTGGGACAGGGGGCGCGGGAGACCCAGTACTTC. This translates into CASSLLNRVGQGARETQYF. The V gene is TRBV7-9, the J gene TRBJ2-5; 12 bases are a match to TRBD1. This CDR3 is 19 amino acids long. Germline V gives CDR1 SEHNR, CDR2 FQNEAQ (reference sequence). V was clipped by 2 bases and J by 5 bases; unmatched bases: 15.

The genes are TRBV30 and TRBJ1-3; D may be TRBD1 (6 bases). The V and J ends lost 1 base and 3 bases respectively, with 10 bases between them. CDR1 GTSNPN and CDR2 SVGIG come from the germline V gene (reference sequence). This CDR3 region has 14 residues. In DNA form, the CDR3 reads TGTGCCTGGAGTGCCTGGACAGATGGAAACACCATATATTTT. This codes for CAWSAWTDGNTIYF. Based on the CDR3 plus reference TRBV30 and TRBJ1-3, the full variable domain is SQTIHQWPATLVQPVGSPLSLECTVEGTSNPNLYWYRQAAGRGLQLLFYSVGIGQISSEVPQNLSASRPQDRQFILSSKKLLLSDSGFYLCAWSAWTDGNTIYFGEGSWLTVV.

In nucleotides, the CDR3 is TGCGCCAGCAGCCTGGCCGCCGGCAGGGCTGCCTACGAGCAGTACTTC. Its translation is CASSLAAGRAAYEQYF. The chain combines TRBV5-1 with TRBJ2-7; tentatively, D is TRBD1 (5 bases). Trimming cost V 4 bases and J 2 bases, with 19 bases left between them. CDR1 is SGHRS, CDR2 YFSETQ, per germline. There are 16 residues in the CDR3.

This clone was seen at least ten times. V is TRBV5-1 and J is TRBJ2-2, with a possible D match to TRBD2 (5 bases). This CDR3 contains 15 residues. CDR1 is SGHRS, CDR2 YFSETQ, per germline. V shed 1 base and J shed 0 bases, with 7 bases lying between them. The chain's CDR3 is CASSLYGTNTGELFF. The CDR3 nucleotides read TGCGCCAGCAGCTTGTACGGGACGAACACCGGGGAGCTGTTTTTT.

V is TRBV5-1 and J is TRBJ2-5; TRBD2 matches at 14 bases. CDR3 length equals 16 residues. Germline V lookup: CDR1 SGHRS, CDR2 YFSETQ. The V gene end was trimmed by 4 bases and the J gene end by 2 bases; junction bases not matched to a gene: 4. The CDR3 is CASSRTSGGLQETQYF. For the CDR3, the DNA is TGCGCCAGCAGCCGGACTAGCGGGGGGCTACAAGAGACCCAGTACTTC.

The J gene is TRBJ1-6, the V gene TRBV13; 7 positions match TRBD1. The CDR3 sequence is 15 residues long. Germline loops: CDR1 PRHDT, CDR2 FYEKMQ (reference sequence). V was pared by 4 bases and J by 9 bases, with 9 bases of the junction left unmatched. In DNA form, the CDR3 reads TGTGCCAGCAGCTCCAGACAGGGTCTGGGTTCACCCCTCCACTTT. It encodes CASSSRQGLGSPLHF.

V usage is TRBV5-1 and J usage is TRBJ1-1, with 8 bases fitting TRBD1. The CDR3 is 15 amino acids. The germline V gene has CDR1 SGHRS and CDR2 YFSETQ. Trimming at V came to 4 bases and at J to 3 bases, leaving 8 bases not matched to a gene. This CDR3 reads CASSGTDRGDTEAFF. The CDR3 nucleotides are TGCGCCAGCAGCGGCACCGACAGGGGAGACACTGAAGCTTTCTTT.

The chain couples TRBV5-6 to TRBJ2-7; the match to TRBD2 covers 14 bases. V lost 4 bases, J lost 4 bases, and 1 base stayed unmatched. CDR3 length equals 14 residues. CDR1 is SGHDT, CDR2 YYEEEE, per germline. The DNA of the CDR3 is TGTGCCAGCAGCCGACTAGCGGGGGGGTACGAGCAGTACTTC. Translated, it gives CASSRLAGGYEQYF.

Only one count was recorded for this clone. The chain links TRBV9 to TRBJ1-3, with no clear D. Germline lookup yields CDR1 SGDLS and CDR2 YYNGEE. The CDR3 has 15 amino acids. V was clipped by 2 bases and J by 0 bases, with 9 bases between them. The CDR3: CASSVHVDSGNTIYF. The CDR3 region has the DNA TGTGCCAGCAGCGTTCACGTAGACTCTGGAAACACCATATATTTT.

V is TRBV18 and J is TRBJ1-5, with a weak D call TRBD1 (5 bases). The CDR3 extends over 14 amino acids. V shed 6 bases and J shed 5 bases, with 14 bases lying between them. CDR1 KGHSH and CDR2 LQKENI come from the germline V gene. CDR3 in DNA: TGTGCCAGCTCCCATCGGGGGGGAGATCAGCCCCAGCATTTT. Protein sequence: CASSHRGGDQPQHF.

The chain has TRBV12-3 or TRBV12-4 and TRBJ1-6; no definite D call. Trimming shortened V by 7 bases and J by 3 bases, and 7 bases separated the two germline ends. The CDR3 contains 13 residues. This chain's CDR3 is CASTSSYNSPLHF. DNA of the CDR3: TGTGCCAGCACGAGTAGCTATAATTCACCCCTCCACTTT.

The CDR3 protein is CASSEGGEKLFF. The CDR3 DNA sequence: TGCGCCAGCAGTGAGGGGGGGGAAAAACTGTTTTTT. The chain has TRBV10-2 and TRBJ1-4, with D perhaps TRBD1 (5 bases). CDR1 is WSHSY, CDR2 SAAADI, per germline. The V and J ends lost 2 bases and 8 bases respectively, with 6 bases between them. This CDR3 comprises 12 residues.